The entry below gives a single TCR beta chain sequence along with its context. Its specificity is not known. Tregs were sorted as CD4+CD25+CD127-/low cells. Using its own MiXCR run on the 5' RACE reads, TCRdb lists one record per CDR3 protein. Of about 59,000 distinct CDR3 sequences in the sample, under 25% were seen once. Trimming took 5 bases from V and 6 from J; bases not matched to a gene: 9. Germline V gene sequence: CDR1 MGHRA, CDR2 YSYEKL. This CDR3 spans 15 amino acids. Points from the study as a whole: Tumor-infiltrating Treg TCR alpha and beta sequences overlapped most with tumor naive CD4+ T cells, then blood naive. The TCR gene usage of tumor memory CD4+ T cells clustered together with blood and lymph node memory CD4+ cells and with lymph node naive CD4+ cells.

This chain joins TRBV4-1 and TRBJ1-2; 10 nucleotides agree with TRBD1. The material sequenced was tumor-infiltrating Tregs sorted from the breast tumor. This clonotype was obtained from a female donor with breast cancer. The CDR3 sequence: CASSEQRQGADGYTF. The CDR3 bases are TGCGCCAGCAGCGAACAACGACAGGGGGCAGATGGCTACACCTTC.